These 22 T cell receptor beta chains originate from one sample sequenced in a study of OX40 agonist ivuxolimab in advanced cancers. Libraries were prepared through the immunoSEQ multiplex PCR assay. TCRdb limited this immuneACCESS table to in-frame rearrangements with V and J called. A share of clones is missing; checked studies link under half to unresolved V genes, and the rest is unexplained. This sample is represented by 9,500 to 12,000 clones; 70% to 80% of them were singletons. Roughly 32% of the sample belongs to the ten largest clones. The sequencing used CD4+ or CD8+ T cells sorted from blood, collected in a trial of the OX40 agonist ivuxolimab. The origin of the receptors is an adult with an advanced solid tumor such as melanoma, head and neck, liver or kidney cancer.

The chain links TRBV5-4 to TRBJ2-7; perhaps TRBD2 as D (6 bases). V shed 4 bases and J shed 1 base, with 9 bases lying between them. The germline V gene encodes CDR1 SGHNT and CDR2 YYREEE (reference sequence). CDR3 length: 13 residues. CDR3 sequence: CASSRGYSYEQYF. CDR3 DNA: TGTGCCAGCAGCCGGGGGTATTCCTACGAGCAGTACTTC.

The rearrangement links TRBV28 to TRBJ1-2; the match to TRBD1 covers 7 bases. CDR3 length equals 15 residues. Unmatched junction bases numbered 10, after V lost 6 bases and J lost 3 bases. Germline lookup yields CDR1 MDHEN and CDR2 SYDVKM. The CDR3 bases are TGTGCCAGCAGGTGGAACCGGGACAGTCACTATGGCTACACCTTC. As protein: CASRWNRDSHYGYTF.

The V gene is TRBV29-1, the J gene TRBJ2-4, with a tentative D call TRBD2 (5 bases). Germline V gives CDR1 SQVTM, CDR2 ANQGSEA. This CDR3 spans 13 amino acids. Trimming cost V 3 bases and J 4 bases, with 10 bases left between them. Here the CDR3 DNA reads TGCAGCGTTGAGGAGGAGTCAAAAAACATTCAGTACTTC. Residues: CSVEEESKNIQYF. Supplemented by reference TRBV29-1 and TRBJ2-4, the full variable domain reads SAVISQKPSRDICQRGTSLTIQCQVDSQVTMMFWYRQQPGQSLTLIATANQGSEATYESGFVIDKFPISRPNLTFSTLTVSNMSPEDSSIYLCSVEEESKNIQYFGAGTRLSVL.

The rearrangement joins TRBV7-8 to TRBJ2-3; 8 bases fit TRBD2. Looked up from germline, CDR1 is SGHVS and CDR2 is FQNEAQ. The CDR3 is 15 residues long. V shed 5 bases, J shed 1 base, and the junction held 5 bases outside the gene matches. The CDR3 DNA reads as TGTGCCAGCAGCCTTCCGGGGGGGCGCACAGATACGCAGTATTTT. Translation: CASSLPGGRTDTQYF. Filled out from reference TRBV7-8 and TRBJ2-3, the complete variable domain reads GAGVSQSPRYKVAKRGQDVALRCDPISGHVSLFWYQQALGQGPEFLTYFQNEAQLDKSGLPSDRFFAERPEGSVSTLKIQRTQQEDSAVYLCASSLPGGRTDTQYFGPGTRLTVL.

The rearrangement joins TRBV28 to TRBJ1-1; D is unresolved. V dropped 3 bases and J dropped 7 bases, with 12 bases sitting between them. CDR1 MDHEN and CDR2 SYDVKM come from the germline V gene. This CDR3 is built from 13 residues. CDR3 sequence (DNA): TGTGCCAGCAGTTTTGTCGGGCAGAATGAAGCTTTCTTT. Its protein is CASSFVGQNEAFF. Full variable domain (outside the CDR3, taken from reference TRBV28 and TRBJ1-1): DVKVTQSSRYLVKRTGEKVFLECVQDMDHENMFWYRQDPGLGLRLIYFSYDVKMKEKGDIPEGYSVSREKKERFSLILESASTNQTSMYLCASSFVGQNEAFFGQGTRLTVV.

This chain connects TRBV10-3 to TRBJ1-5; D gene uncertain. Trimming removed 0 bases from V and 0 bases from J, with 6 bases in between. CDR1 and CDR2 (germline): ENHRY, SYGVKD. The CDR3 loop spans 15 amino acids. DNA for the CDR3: TGTGCCATCAGTGAGTCTGCAGCTAGCAATCAGCCCCAGCATTTT. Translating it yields CAISESAASNQPQHF.

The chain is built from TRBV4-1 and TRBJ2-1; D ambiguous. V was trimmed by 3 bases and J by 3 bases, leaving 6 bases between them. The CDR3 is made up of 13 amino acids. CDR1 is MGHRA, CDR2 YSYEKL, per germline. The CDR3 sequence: CASSHPNYNEQFF. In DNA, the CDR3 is TGCGCCAGCAGCCACCCCAACTACAATGAGCAGTTCTTC.

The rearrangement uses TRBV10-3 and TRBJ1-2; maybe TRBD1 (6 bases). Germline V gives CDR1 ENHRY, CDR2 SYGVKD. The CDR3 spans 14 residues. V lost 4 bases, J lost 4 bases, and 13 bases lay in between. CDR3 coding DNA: TGTGCCATCAGTGTAGGGACACAGGGCTATGGCTACACCTTC. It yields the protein CAISVGTQGYGYTF.

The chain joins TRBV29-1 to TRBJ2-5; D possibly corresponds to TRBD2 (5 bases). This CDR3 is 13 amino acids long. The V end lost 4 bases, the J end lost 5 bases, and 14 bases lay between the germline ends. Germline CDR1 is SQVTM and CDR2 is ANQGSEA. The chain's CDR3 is CSVAAERLETQYF. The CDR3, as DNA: TGCAGCGTTGCAGCGGAGAGACTGGAGACCCAGTACTTC. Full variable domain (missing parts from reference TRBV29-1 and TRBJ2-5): SAVISQKPSRDICQRGTSLTIQCQVDSQVTMMFWYRQQPGQSLTLIATANQGSEATYESGFVIDKFPISRPNLTFSTLTVSNMSPEDSSIYLCSVAAERLETQYFGPGTRLLVL.

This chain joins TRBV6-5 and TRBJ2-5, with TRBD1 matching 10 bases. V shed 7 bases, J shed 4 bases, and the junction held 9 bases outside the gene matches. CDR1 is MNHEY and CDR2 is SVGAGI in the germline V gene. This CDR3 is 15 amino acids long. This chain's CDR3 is CASTAGTGVRETQYF. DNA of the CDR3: TGTGCCAGCACCGCCGGGACAGGGGTACGAGAGACCCAGTACTTC.

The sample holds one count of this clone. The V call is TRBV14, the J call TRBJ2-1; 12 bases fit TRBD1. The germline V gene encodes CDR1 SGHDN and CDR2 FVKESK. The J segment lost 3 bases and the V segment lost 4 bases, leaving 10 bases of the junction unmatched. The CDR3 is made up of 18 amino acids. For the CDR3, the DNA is TGTGCCAGCAGCCCACCCGGGACAGGGGGCATGATCTACAATGAGCAGTTCTTC. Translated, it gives CASSPPGTGGMIYNEQFF. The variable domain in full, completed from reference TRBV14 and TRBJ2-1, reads EAGVTQFPSHSVIEKGQTVTLRCDPISGHDNLYWYRRVMGKEIKFLLHFVKESKQDESGMPNNRFLAERTGGTYSTLKVQPAELEDSGVYFCASSPPGTGGMIYNEQFFGPGTRLTVL.

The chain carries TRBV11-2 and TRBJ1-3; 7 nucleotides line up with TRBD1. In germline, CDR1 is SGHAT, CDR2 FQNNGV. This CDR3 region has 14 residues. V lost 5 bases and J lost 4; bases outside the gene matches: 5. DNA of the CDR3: TGTGCCAGCAGCCCCCGGGACAGAGGAAACACCATATATTTT. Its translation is CASSPRDRGNTIYF.

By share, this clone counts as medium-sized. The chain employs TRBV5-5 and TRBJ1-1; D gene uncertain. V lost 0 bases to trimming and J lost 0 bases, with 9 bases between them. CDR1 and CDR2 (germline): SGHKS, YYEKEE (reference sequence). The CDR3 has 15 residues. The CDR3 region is CASSLVQTMNTEAFF. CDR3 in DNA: TGTGCCAGCAGCTTGGTTCAGACAATGAACACTGAAGCTTTCTTT. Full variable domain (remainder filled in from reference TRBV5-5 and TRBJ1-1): DAGVTQSPTHLIKTRGQQVTLRCSPISGHKSVSWYQQVLGQGPQFIFQYYEKEERGRGNFPDRFSARQFPNYSSELNVNALLLGDSALYLCASSLVQTMNTEAFFGQGTRLTVV.

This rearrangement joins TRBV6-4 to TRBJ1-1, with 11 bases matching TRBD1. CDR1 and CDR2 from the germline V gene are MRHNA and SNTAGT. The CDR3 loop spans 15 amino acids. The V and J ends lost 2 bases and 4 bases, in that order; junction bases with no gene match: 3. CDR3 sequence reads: CASSDGGQGGTEAFF. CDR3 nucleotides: TGTGCCAGCAGTGACGGGGGACAGGGGGGCACTGAAGCTTTCTTT.

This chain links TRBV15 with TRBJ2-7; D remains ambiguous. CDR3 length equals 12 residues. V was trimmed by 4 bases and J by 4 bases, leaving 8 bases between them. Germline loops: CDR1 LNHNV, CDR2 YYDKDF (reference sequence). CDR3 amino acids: CATSMTGYEQYF. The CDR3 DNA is TGTGCCACCAGCATGACTGGATACGAGCAGTACTTC.

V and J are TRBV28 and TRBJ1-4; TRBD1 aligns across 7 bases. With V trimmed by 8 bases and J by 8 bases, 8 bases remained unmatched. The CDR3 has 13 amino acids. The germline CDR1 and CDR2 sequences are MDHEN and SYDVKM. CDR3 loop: CASYSGTDEKLFF. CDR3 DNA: TGTGCCAGCTACTCCGGGACAGACGAAAAACTGTTTTTT. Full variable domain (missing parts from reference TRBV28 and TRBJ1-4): DVKVTQSSRYLVKRTGEKVFLECVQDMDHENMFWYRQDPGLGLRLIYFSYDVKMKEKGDIPEGYSVSREKKERFSLILESASTNQTSMYLCASYSGTDEKLFFGSGTQLSVL.

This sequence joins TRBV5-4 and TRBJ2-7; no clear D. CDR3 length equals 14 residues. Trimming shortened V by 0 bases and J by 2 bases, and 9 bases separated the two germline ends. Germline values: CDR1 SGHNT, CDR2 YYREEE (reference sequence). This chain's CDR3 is CASSLEAAPYEQYF. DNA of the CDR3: TGTGCCAGCAGCTTGGAGGCGGCCCCCTACGAGCAGTACTTC.

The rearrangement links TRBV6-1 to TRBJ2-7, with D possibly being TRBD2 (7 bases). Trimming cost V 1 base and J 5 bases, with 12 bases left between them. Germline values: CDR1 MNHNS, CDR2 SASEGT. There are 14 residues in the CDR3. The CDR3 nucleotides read TGTGCCAGCAGTGAAGGATCGGGGGGCGACGAGCAGTACTTC. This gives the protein CASSEGSGGDEQYF.

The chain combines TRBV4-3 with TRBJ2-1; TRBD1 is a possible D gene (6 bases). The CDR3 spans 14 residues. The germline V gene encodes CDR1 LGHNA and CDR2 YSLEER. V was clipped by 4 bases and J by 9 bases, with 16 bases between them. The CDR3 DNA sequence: TGCGCCAGCAGCCTTGGGGGCCCTGAGGTTGAGCAGTTCTTC. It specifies CASSLGGPEVEQFF.

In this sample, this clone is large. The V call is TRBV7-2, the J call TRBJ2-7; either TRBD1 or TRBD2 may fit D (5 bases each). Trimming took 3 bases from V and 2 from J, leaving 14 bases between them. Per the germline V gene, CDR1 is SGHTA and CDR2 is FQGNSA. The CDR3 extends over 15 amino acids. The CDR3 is CASSFTGTETYEQYF. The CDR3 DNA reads TGTGCCAGCAGCTTTACGGGGACCGAGACCTACGAGCAGTACTTC.

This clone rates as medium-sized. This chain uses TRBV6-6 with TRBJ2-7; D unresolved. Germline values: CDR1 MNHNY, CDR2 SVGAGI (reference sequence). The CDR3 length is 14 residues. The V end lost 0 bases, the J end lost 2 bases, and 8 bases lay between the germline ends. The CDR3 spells CASSYSAAPYEQYF. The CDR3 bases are TGTGCCAGCAGTTACTCCGCGGCGCCCTACGAGCAGTACTTC.

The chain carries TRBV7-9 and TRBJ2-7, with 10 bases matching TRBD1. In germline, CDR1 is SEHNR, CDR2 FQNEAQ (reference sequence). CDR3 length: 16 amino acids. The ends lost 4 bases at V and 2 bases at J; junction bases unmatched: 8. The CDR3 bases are TGTGCCAGCAGCTCAGTCGGACAGGGGGGGACCTACGAGCAGTACTTC. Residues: CASSSVGQGGTYEQYF. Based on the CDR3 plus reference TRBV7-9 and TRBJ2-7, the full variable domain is DTGVSQNPRHKITKRGQNVTFRCDPISEHNRLYWYRQTLGQGPEFLTYFQNEAQLEKSRLLSDRFSAERPKGSFSTLEIQRTEQGDSAMYLCASSSVGQGGTYEQYFGPGTRLTVT.